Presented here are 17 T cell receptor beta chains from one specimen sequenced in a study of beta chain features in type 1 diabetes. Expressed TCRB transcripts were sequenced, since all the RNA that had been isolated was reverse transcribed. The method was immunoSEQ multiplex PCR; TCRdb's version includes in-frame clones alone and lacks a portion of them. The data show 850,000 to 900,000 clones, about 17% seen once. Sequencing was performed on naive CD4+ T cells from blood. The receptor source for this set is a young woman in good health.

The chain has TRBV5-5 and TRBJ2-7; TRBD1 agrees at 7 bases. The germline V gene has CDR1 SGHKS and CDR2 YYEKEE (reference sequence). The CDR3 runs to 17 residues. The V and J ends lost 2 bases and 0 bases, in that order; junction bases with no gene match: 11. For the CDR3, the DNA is TGTGCCAGCAGCTTCTCTTTCCCCGGGACAGTCTCCTACGAGCAGTACTTC. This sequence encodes CASSFSFPGTVSYEQYF.

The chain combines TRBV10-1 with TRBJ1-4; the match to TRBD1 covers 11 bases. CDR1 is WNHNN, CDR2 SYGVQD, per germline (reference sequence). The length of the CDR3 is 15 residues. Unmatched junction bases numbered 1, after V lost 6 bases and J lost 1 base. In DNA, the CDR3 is TGCGCCAGCAGGGACAGGGGGCGAACTAATGAAAAACTGTTTTTT. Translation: CASRDRGRTNEKLFF.

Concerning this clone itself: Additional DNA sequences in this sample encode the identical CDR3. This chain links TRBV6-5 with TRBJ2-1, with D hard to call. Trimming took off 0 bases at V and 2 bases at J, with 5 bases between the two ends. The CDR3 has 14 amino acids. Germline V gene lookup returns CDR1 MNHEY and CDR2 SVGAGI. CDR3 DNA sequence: TGTGCCAGCAGTTACTCGACTGCCTACAATGAGCAGTTCTTC. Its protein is CASSYSTAYNEQFF.

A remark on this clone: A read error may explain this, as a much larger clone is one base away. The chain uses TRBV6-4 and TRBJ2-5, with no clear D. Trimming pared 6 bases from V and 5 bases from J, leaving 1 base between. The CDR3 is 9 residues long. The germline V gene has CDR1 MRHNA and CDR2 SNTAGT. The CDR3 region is CASRETQYF. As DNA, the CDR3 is TGTGCCAGCAGGGAGACCCAGTACTTC.

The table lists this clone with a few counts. In DNA, the CDR3 is TGCAGCGTTGAAGCGGGAGGATACTACAATGAGCAGTTCTTC. Translating gives CSVEAGGYYNEQFF. The chain carries TRBV29-1 and TRBJ2-1; 7 bases agree with TRBD2. The CDR3 length is 14 residues. Per the germline V gene, CDR1 is SQVTM and CDR2 is ANQGSEA. V dropped 1 base and J dropped 3; count of bases not matched to a gene: 3.

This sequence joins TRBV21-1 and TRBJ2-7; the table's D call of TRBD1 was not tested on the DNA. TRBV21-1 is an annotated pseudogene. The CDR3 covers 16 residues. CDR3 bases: TGTGCCAGCGGAAGTTGGCCCTGGACAGTATCCTACGAGCAGTACTTC. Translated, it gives CASGSWPWTVSYEQYF.

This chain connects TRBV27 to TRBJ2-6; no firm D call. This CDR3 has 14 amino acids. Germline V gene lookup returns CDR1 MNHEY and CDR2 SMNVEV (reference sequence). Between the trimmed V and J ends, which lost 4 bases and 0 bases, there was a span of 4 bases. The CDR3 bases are TGTGCCAGCAGTTGGGCCTCTGGGGCCAACGTCCTGACTTTC. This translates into CASSWASGANVLTF.

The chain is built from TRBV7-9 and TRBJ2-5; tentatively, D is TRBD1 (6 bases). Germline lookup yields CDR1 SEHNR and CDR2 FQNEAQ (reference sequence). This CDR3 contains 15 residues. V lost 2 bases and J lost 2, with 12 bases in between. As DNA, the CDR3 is TGTGCCAGCAGCTTACCAACAGGGAGACAAGAGACCCAGTACTTC. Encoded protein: CASSLPTGRQETQYF.

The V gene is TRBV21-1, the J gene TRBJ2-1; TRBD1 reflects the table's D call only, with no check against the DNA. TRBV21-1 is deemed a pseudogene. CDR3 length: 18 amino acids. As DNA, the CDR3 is TGTGCCAGCAGCAAAAATCAGGCAGCCGGGACACCGAACAATGAGCAGTTCTTC. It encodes CASSKNQAAGTPNNEQFF.

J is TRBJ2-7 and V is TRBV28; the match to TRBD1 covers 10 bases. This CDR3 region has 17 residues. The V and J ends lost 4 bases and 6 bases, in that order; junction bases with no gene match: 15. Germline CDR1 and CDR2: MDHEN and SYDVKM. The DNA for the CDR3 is TGTGCCAGCAGTTCACCAGGCCGGGACAGGGGCCTCGTCGAGCAGTACTTC. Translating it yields CASSSPGRDRGLVEQYF.

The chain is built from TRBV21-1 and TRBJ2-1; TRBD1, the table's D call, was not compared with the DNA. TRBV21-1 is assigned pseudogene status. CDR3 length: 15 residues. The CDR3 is CASSTGTGVPNEQFF. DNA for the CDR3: TGTGCCAGCAGCACGGGGACAGGGGTCCCCAATGAGCAGTTCTTC.

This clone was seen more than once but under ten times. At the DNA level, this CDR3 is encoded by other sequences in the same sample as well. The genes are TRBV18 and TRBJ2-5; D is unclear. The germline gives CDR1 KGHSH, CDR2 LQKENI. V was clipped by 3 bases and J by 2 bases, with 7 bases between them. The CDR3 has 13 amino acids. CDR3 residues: CASSPSIQETQYF. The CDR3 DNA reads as TGTGCCAGCTCACCCTCGATACAAGAGACCCAGTACTTC.

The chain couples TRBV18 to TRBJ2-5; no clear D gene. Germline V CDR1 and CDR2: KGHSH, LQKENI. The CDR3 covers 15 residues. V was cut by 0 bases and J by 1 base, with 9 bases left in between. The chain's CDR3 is CASSPPARSQETQYF. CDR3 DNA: TGTGCCAGCTCACCACCAGCGCGGAGCCAAGAGACCCAGTACTTC.

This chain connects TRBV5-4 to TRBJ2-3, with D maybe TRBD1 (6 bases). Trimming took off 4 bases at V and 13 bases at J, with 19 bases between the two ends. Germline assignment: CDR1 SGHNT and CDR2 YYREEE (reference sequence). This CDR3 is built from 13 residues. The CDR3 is CASSIPPQTGKYF. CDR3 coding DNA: TGTGCCAGCAGCATTCCCCCCCAAACAGGGAAGTATTTT.

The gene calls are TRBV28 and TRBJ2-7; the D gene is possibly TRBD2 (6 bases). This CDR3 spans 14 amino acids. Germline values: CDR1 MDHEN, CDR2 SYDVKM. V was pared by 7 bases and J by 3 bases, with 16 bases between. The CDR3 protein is CASTSGVRVYEQYF. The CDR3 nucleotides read TGTGCCAGCACCTCGGGGGTCCGGGTCTACGAGCAGTACTTC. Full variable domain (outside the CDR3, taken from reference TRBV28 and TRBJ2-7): DVKVTQSSRYLVKRTGEKVFLECVQDMDHENMFWYRQDPGLGLRLIYFSYDVKMKEKGDIPEGYSVSREKKERFSLILESASTNQTSMYLCASTSGVRVYEQYFGPGTRLTVT.

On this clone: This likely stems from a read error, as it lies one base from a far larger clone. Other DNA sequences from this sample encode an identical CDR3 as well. The CDR3 reads CASSLNNEQFF. CDR3 nucleotides: TGTGCCAGCAGCTTAAACAATGAGCAGTTCTTC. This chain uses TRBV5-4 with TRBJ2-1, with D hard to call. The CDR3 spans 11 residues. Germline CDR1 is SGHNT and CDR2 is YYREEE (reference sequence). V was shortened by 2 bases and J by 5 bases, with 2 bases between the two germline ends.

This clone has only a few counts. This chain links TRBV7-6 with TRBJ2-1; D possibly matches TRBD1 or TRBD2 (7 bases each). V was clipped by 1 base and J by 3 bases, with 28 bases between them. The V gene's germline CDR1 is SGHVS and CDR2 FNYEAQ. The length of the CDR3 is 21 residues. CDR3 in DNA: TGTGCCAGCAGCTTAGGGCTCGGGACAGTTCTAAGCGGGATAGACTACAATGAGCAGTTCTTC. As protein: CASSLGLGTVLSGIDYNEQFF.